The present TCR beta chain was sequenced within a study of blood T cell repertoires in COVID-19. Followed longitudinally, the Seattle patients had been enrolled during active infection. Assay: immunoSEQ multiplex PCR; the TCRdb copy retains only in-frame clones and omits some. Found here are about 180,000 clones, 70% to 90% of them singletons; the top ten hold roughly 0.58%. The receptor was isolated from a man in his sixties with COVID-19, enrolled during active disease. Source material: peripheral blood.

CDR3 region: CSVDGGPYGYTF. The CDR3 bases are TGCAGCGTTGATGGCGGCCCCTATGGCTACACCTTC. The rearrangement joins TRBV29-1 to TRBJ1-2; D is uncertain. With 3 bases removed from V and 4 bases from J, the gap between germline ends came to 9 bases. Germline CDR1 SQVTM, CDR2 ANQGSEA. This CDR3 has 12 amino acids.